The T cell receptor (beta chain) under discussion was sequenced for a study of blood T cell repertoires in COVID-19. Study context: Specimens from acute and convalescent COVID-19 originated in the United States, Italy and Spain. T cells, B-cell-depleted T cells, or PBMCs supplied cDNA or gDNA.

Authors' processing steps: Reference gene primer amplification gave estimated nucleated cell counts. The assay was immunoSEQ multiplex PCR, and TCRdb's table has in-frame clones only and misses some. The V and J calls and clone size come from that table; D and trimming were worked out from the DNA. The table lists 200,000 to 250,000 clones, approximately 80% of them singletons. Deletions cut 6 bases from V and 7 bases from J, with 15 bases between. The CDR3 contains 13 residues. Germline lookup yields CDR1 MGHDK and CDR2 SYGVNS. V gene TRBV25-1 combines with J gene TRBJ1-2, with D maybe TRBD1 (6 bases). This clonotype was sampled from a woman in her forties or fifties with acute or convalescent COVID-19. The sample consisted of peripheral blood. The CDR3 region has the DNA TGTGCCAGCAGCCCGGGGGGCCCCGTTGGCTACACCTTC. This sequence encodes CASSPGGPVGYTF.